The rows below give T cell receptor beta chains drawn from one sample of a study of radiotherapy plus CTLA-4 blockade in lung cancer. TCRdb's table, derived via immunoSEQ multiplex PCR, lists solely in-frame clones and lacks some. Among around 90,000 clones, under 90% were seen once, and the ten largest hold roughly 0.85%. The source was peripheral blood, collected from a patient treated with radiotherapy plus ipilimumab. All receptors come from a human donor with non-small cell lung cancer who had stable disease on radiotherapy plus ipilimumab. The CDR3 runs from the conserved cysteine through the conserved F or W. D genes are given only for firm matches. The size entry is marked missing in some rows and otherwise reads once, few, many or a size class.

>.|.|TRBV6-4|TRBJ2-7
CASSATGKAYEQYF
>.|.|TRBV27|TRBJ1-4
CASKKTTNEKLFF
>.|.|TRBV27|TRBJ1-3
CASSLGGYGNTIYF
>.|.|TRBV5-1|TRBJ1-4
CASSLADVENEKLFF
>.|TRBD2|TRBV5-1|TRBJ2-3
CASSLVAGEGTQYF
>.|.|TRBV7-3|TRBJ2-1
CASSLRFGGSYNEQFF
>few|TRBD1|TRBV28|TRBJ1-6
CASTLGQGHSPLHF
>.|.|TRBV5-4|TRBJ1-3
CASSLDRSSGNTIYF
>.|.|TRBV25-1|TRBJ1-1
CASSALGEAGTEAFF
>.|.|TRBV18|TRBJ2-7
CASSPLPVSYEQYF
>.|TRBD1|TRBV29-1|TRBJ1-2
CSVMSGGGYTF
>.|TRBD1|TRBV18|TRBJ1-4
CASSRDRGIGEKLFF
>.|.|TRBV18|TRBJ1-5
CASSPPTRAGQPQHF
>.|TRBD1|TRBV7-7|.
CASSPWTGSYEQYF
>.|TRBD2|TRBV18|TRBJ2-5
CASSPNSGGQETQYF
>.|.|TRBV18|TRBJ1-1
CASSQGMNTEAFF
>.|.|TRBV12-5|TRBJ1-2
CASGPDTAGYGYTF
>.|TRBD1|TRBV10-3|TRBJ1-2
CAIRTQGANSIGPF
>few|.|TRBV7-6|TRBJ2-7
CASSLTGGHGEQYF
>.|.|TRBV28|TRBJ1-2
CASSLGRKDYGYTF
>.|TRBD1|TRBV5-1|TRBJ1-4
CASSSTGGLTNEKLFF
>.|.|TRBV10-1|TRBJ2-3
CASSEWQDTQYF
>.|.|TRBV2|TRBJ1-2
CASSELLRDYGYTF
>.|.|TRBV18|TRBJ2-2
CASSPFEGNTGELFF
>.|TRBD1|TRBV15|TRBJ1-2
CATSRPGTGNHGYTF
>few|.|TRBV7-2|TRBJ1-1
CASSLALQVNTEAFF
>.|TRBD1|TRBV28|TRBJ2-7
CASSSLSDRISYEQYF
>.|.|TRBV7-9|TRBJ1-5
CASSLGAGRSNQPQHF
>.|TRBD1|TRBV9|TRBJ1-1
CASSPQGANTEAFF
>.|.|TRBV6-1|TRBJ1-5
CASSEFGGRGQPQHF
>.|.|TRBV10-3|TRBJ1-1
CAISESLVNTEAFF
>.|.|TRBV28|TRBJ2-3
CATWGTSRGDTQYF
>.|.|TRBV30|TRBJ1-3
CAWTLDSSSGNTIYF
>.|.|TRBV18|TRBJ1-3
CASSRQEGDTIYF
>few|.|TRBV18|TRBJ1-2
CASSPSARGANYGYTF
>.|TRBD2|TRBV5-6|TRBJ2-1
CASSFDRGRGEQFF
>.|.|TRBV7-7|TRBJ2-1
CASSLTPQHANEQFF
>.|.|TRBV13|TRBJ2-7
CARPDQIIAGANSYEQYF